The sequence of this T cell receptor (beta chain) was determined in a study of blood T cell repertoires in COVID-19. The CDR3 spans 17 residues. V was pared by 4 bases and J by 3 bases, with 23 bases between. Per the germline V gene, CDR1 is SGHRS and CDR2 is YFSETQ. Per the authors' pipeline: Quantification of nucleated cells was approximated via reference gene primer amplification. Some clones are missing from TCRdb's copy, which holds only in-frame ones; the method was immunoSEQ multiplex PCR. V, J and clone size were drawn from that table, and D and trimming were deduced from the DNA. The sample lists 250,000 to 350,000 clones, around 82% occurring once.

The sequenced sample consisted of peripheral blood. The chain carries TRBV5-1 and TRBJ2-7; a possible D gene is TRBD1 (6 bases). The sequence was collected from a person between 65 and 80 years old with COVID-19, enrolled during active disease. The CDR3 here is CASSPRNPGTYLYEQYF. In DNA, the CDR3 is TGCGCCAGCAGCCCAAGAAACCCCGGGACATACCTCTACGAGCAGTACTTC.